The rows below give T cell receptor beta chains drawn from one sample of a study of beta chain features in type 1 diabetes. Repertoires were generated with immunoSEQ multiplex PCR, while TCRdb's copy carries only in-frame clones and drops some. This table holds fewer than 15,000 clones, approximately 64% found once. The specimen sequenced was stem cell memory CD4+ T cells from blood. The receptors were gathered from a woman younger than 35 with type 1 diabetes. The CDR3 runs from the conserved cysteine through the conserved F or W. The D gene is left open where the match is weak. Clone size is stated in some rows and not others, as once, few, many or a class when expanded.

>TRBD2|TRBJ2-5|TRBV5-1|NA
TGCGCCAGCAGCTTACAGACTAGCGGGAGGGCCTTGGAGACCCAGTACTTC
CASSLQTSGRALETQYF
>NA|TRBJ1-2|TRBV7-2|few
TGTGCCAGCAGCTTGGACAGAAATGGCTACACCTTC
CASSLDRNGYTF
>NA|TRBJ2-5|TRBV5-5|NA
TGTGCCAGCAGCCCTCTATCGGGGGAGACCCAGTACTTC
CASSPLSGETQYF
>NA|TRBJ2-7|TRBV28|few
TGTGCCAGCAGTTCAGGACAGTCCTACGAGCAGTACTTC
CASSSGQSYEQYF
>NA|TRBJ1-4|TRBV19|NA
TGTGCCAGTAGTATTTCGATAGCAACTAATGAAAAACTGTTTTTT
CASSISIATNEKLFF
>TRBD1|TRBJ1-5|TRBV28|NA
TGTGCCAGCAGTGTACCACAGGGGGCGGGTAGCAATCAGCCCCAGCATTTT
CASSVPQGAGSNQPQHF
>TRBD1|TRBJ1-1|TRBV29-1|few
TGCAGCGTTGTGGGACAGGACCTCAGGACTGAAGCTTTCTTT
CSVVGQDLRTEAFF
>NA|TRBJ2-5|TRBV7-9|NA
TGTGCCAGCAGCTTATCTAGCGTGGAGACCCAGTACTTC
CASSLSSVETQYF
>NA|TRBJ2-4|TRBV5-4|few
TGTGCCAGCAGCTTGAGGGTCGGGGGAACCAAAAACATTCAGTACTTC
CASSLRVGGTKNIQYF
>NA|TRBJ2-7|TRBV5-1|NA
TGCGCCAGCAGCTCGGCCTTCGGACTGCAAGAGAGCTCCTACGAGCAGTACTTC
CASSSAFGLQESSYEQYF
>TRBD1|TRBJ1-5|TRBV7-9|few
TGTGCCAGCAGTCTCGGGACAGTACAGCCCCAGCATTTT
CASSLGTVQPQHF
>TRBD1|TRBJ1-5|TRBV2|NA
TGTGCCACCGGTTCGGGGACAGGGGATCAGCCCCAGCATTTT
CATGSGTGDQPQHF
>NA|TRBJ2-1|TRBV25-1|few
TGTGCCAGCAGTGGGCCTCGAAACTACAATGAGCAGTTCTTC
CASSGPRNYNEQFF
>NA|TRBJ2-4|TRBV21-1|NA
TGTGCCAGCACTCCGAACTACTCCAAAAACATTCAGTACTTC
CASTPNYSKNIQYF
>TRBD2|TRBJ2-7|TRBV6-1|once
TGTGCCACCCGTCCGGGGGGCTCCTACGAGCAGTACTTC
CATRPGGSYEQYF
>NA|TRBJ2-3|TRBV7-2|NA
TGTGCCAGCAGCTTAGATCTCTACACAGATACGCAGTATTTT
CASSLDLYTDTQYF
>NA|TRBJ2-5|TRBV6-5|few
TGTGCCAGCAGTTACCGTGAGGGAGAGACCCAGTACTTC
CASSYREGETQYF
>NA|TRBJ2-2|TRBV29-1|few
TGCATCCGAATGTGGCGGGAAAGGAACACCGGGGAGCTGTTTTTT
CIRMWRERNTGELFF
>NA|TRBJ2-7|TRBV2|once
TGTGCCAGCAGTGAGGATGAGGACTACGAGCAGTACTTC
CASSEDEDYEQYF
>NA|TRBJ1-1|TRBV29-1|few
TGCAGCGTTGAAGATCTAGGAGCTTTCTTT
CSVEDLGAFF
>TRBD1|TRBJ1-1|TRBV6-5|NA
TGTGCCAGCAGGACAGGGGTGAACACTGAAGCTTTCTTT
CASRTGVNTEAFF
>NA|TRBJ2-2|TRBV27|once
TGTGCCAGCAGCCTATGGGTGGCCCGGGGCACCGGGGAGCTGTTTTTT
CASSLWVARGTGELFF
>NA|TRBJ2-1|TRBV5-6|NA
TGTGCCACCCAAACAGGGTTTCCCTACAATGAGCAGTTCTTC
CATQTGFPYNEQFF
>TRBD2|TRBJ2-5|TRBV6-4|NA
TGTGCCAGCAGTGACATAGCGGGAGGGCCGGAGGAGACCCAGTACTTC
CASSDIAGGPEETQYF
>NA|TRBJ1-5|TRBV2|few
TGTGCCAGCAGGTCCTACTGGAATCAGCCCCAGCATTTT
CASRSYWNQPQHF
>TRBD1|TRBJ2-3|TRBV2|NA
TGTGCCAGCAGCGGCAAGGGGGCCGTAACAGATACGCAGTATTTT
CASSGKGAVTDTQYF
>TRBD1|TRBJ2-1|TRBV11-1|NA
TGTGCCAGCAGCCCTCCGTGGACAGGGGAGGATGAGCAGTTCTTC
CASSPPWTGEDEQFF